The 20 T cell receptor beta chains listed next were all sequenced from one sample in a study of T cells after yellow fever vaccination. TCRdb re-called the 5' RACE reads with MiXCR, one entry per CDR3 protein. The sample includes 300,000 to 450,000 distinct CDR3 sequences, roughly 6.1% of them seen just once. The source was PBMCs, collected 5 days after the yellow fever booster vaccination. Receptors were obtained from a man aged 25-40 years who received the YFV17D yellow fever vaccine.

This clonotype was observed many times. The rearrangement uses TRBV9 and TRBJ2-7; no definite D call. V lost 0 bases to trimming and J lost 0 bases, with 7 bases between them. Germline CDR1 reads SGDLS; CDR2 reads YYNGEE. The CDR3 consists of 14 residues. The CDR3, as DNA: TGTGCCAGCAGCGTAGGGGTCAGCTCCTACGAGCAGTACTTC. It is translated as CASSVGVSSYEQYF.

A few counts support this clonotype. The chain employs TRBV29-1 and TRBJ1-1, with D maybe TRBD1 (6 bases). CDR1 and CDR2 (germline): SQVTM, ANQGSEA. CDR3 length equals 13 residues. Between the trimmed V and J ends, which lost 2 bases and 2 bases, there was a span of 9 bases. DNA of the CDR3: TGCAGCGTTGAACCACAGGGAAACACTGAAGCTTTCTTT. This sequence encodes CSVEPQGNTEAFF.

The sample holds a few counts of this clonotype. The chain uses TRBV20-1 and TRBJ2-5; possible D gene TRBD1, 6 bases. Trimming removed 0 bases from V and 9 bases from J, with 17 bases in between. CDR3 length: 14 residues. CDR1 is DFQATT, CDR2 SNEGSKA, per germline (reference sequence). The DNA of the CDR3 is TGCAGTGCTAGAGAAATGACCGCAGGGGAGCCCCAGTACTTC. Translation gives CSAREMTAGEPQYF.

The V and J genes are TRBV5-6 and TRBJ2-5, with TRBD2 as a possible D gene (6 bases). This CDR3 is 17 amino acids long. Germline CDR1 is SGHDT and CDR2 is YYEEEE. Trimming shortened V by 1 base and J by 2 bases, and 18 bases separated the two germline ends. The CDR3 coding sequence is TGTGCCAGCAGCTTGCCAACGCCGGGACTCGGGCAAGAGACCCAGTACTTC. It is translated as CASSLPTPGLGQETQYF.

On this clonotype itself: A read error may produce the germline difference seen at one junction end. V and J are TRBV7-9 and TRBJ1-2; D not resolved. Per germline, CDR1 SEHNR and CDR2 FQNEAQ (reference sequence). This CDR3 comprises 15 residues. CDR3 coding DNA: TGTTCCAGCAGCTTAGCATCCGGGCGGGACTATGGCTACACCTTC. It encodes CSSSLASGRDYGYTF.

This clonotype was seen only a few times. V usage is TRBV20-1 and J usage is TRBJ1-5; D not certain. In germline, CDR1 is DFQATT, CDR2 SNEGSKA (reference sequence). The CDR3 sequence is 13 residues long. Between the trimmed V and J ends, which lost 5 bases and 6 bases, there was a span of 14 bases. The CDR3 DNA reads as TGCAGTGCTGATCTTGGGGAGGGTCAGCCCCAGCATTTT. Translating it yields CSADLGEGQPQHF.

The rearrangement joins TRBV4-3 to TRBJ2-2; D gene unclear. The CDR3 is 14 residues long. Germline V lookup: CDR1 LGHNA, CDR2 YSLEER. Trimming took off 3 bases at V and 5 bases at J, with 10 bases between the two ends. CDR3 region: CASSHAGGTGELFF. The CDR3 DNA sequence: TGCGCCAGCAGCCACGCCGGCGGAACCGGGGAGCTGTTTTTT.

This clonotype was observed a few times. J is TRBJ1-1 and V is TRBV3-1; no firm D call. Trimming left V 4 bases short and J 2 bases short, with 11 bases between. The CDR3 has 14 residues. Germline lookup yields CDR1 LGHDT and CDR2 YNNKEL (reference sequence). In DNA, the CDR3 is TGTGCCAGCAGCCTCAAGGGCGGCAACACTGAAGCTTTCTTT. Protein: CASSLKGGNTEAFF.

The rearrangement joins TRBV7-9 to TRBJ2-7, with D perhaps matching TRBD1 (6 bases). The V end was cut by 2 bases, the J end by 8 bases, with 13 bases between. This CDR3 comprises 13 residues. Looked up from germline, CDR1 is SEHNR and CDR2 is FQNEAQ (reference sequence). CDR3 nucleotide sequence: TGTGCCAGCAGCTTAAAGGACAGCCCTCAGCAGTACTTC. Translation: CASSLKDSPQQYF. The entire variable domain, with the rest obtained from reference TRBV7-9 and TRBJ2-7, is as follows: DTGVSQNPRHKITKRGQNVTFRCDPISEHNRLYWYRQTLGQGPEFLTYFQNEAQLEKSRLLSDRFSAERPKGSFSTLEIQRTEQGDSAMYLCASSLKDSPQQYFGPGTRLTVT.

This clonotype was detected a few times. The genes are TRBV5-6 and TRBJ2-2, with 8 bases that match TRBD2. The CDR3 extends over 16 amino acids. The germline V gene encodes CDR1 SGHDT and CDR2 YYEEEE. Germline trimming cut 2 bases from V and 6 bases from J; bases unmatched to any gene: 9. In nucleotides, the CDR3 is TGTGCCAGCAGCTTCATAGCGGGATGGAGTTCCGGGGAGCTGTTTTTT. Residues: CASSFIAGWSSGELFF.

This clonotype was detected only a few times. V gene TRBV6-2 or TRBV6-3 combines with J gene TRBJ2-7, with D uncertain. The ends were cut back, 2 bases at V and 0 bases at J, with 11 bases in the middle. From germline, CDR1 is MNHEY and CDR2 SVGEGT. This CDR3 is 15 amino acids long. The CDR3 DNA is TGTGCCAGCAGTTACCAGGCCAGCGTCTCCTACGAGCAGTACTTC. Its protein is CASSYQASVSYEQYF.

This chain links TRBV7-2 with TRBJ2-1; 9 nucleotides agree with TRBD2. The V segment lost 4 bases and the J segment 6 bases; nucleotides outside the gene matches: 7. The CDR3 has 15 residues. Germline CDR1 is SGHTA and CDR2 is FQGNSA. CDR3 residues: CASSSQLAGSNEQFF. CDR3 in DNA: TGTGCCAGCAGCTCGCAGCTAGCGGGGTCCAATGAGCAGTTCTTC.

There are many counts of this clonotype. The chain has TRBV12-3 or TRBV12-4 and TRBJ1-2; unclear D gene. The CDR3 has 16 amino acids. V dropped 5 bases and J dropped 5 bases, with 21 bases sitting between them. The chain's CDR3 is CASSEGFYNLIYGYTF. The CDR3 bases are TGTGCCAGCAGTGAAGGTTTTTATAACCTTATTTATGGCTACACCTTC.

This clonotype was found a few times. The V call is TRBV6-5, the J call TRBJ2-7; unclear D gene. The CDR3 is 13 residues long. CDR1 MNHEY and CDR2 SVGAGI come from the germline V gene. Trimming pared 2 bases from V and 5 bases from J, leaving 10 bases between. The chain's CDR3 is CASSYPGTHEQYF. The CDR3, as DNA: TGTGCCAGCAGTTACCCAGGAACCCACGAGCAGTACTTC.

This clonotype was seen ten or more times. This sequence joins TRBV7-9 and TRBJ2-5; TRBD2 matches at 7 bases. The ends lost 5 bases at V and 2 bases at J; junction bases unmatched: 11. CDR3 length: 16 amino acids. The germline V gene has CDR1 SEHNR and CDR2 FQNEAQ (reference sequence). CDR3 sequence: CASSAGALAEQETQYF. The CDR3 coding sequence is TGTGCCAGCAGCGCCGGAGCTCTAGCGGAACAAGAGACCCAGTACTTC. The full variable domain, rest sourced from reference TRBV7-9 and TRBJ2-5, is DTGVSQNPRHKITKRGQNVTFRCDPISEHNRLYWYRQTLGQGPEFLTYFQNEAQLEKSRLLSDRFSAERPKGSFSTLEIQRTEQGDSAMYLCASSAGALAEQETQYFGPGTRLLVL.

This clonotype has at least ten counts. The rearrangement uses TRBV7-2 and TRBJ2-3, with 7 bases identical to TRBD2. Germline CDR1 reads SGHTA; CDR2 reads FQGNSA. The junction had 12 bases not matched to a gene; V was cut back by 4 bases and J by 5 bases. The CDR3 is 16 amino acids. DNA for the CDR3: TGTGCCAGCAGCTCCCCTACTAGCGTGAGGGGAGATACGCAGTATTTT. Translated: CASSSPTSVRGDTQYF. Drawing the rest from reference TRBV7-2 and TRBJ2-3, the complete variable domain is GAGVSQSPSNKVTEKGKDVELRCDPISGHTALYWYRQSLGQGLEFLIYFQGNSAPDKSGLPSDRFSAERTGGSVSTLTIQRTQQEDSAVYLCASSSPTSVRGDTQYFGPGTRLTVL.

This clonotype has ten or more counts. The chain employs TRBV11-2 and TRBJ2-2, with D perhaps matching TRBD1 (6 bases). CDR1 is SGHAT and CDR2 is FQNNGV in the germline V gene. The germline V and J ends were trimmed by 6 bases and 6 bases, with 26 bases remaining between them. CDR3 length: 18 residues. The CDR3 is CASSPVMIWGLEAGELFF. CDR3 DNA: TGTGCCAGCAGTCCCGTTATGATTTGGGGGCTGGAGGCCGGGGAGCTGTTTTTT.

Only a few counts were recorded for this clonotype. In DNA, the CDR3 is TGTGCCAGCAGCATCACAGGGGTTGCGGGCGCAGATACGCAGTATTTT. Translation gives CASSITGVAGADTQYF. The V call is TRBV7-9, the J call TRBJ2-3; 7 nucleotides agree with TRBD1. There are 16 residues in the CDR3. Germline assignment: CDR1 SEHNR and CDR2 FQNEAQ (reference sequence). The trim removed 5 bases at V and 4 bases at J, leaving 12 bases unmatched.

The V and J genes are TRBV20-1 and TRBJ2-2; 7 positions match TRBD2. The germline CDR1 and CDR2 sequences are DFQATT and SNEGSKA (reference sequence). The J segment lost 2 bases and the V segment lost 0 bases, leaving 6 bases of the junction unmatched. The CDR3 extends over 16 amino acids. CDR3: CSARDRASGNTGELFF. In nucleotides, the CDR3 is TGCAGTGCTAGAGATAGGGCTAGCGGTAACACCGGGGAGCTGTTTTTT.

This chain connects TRBV6-1 to TRBJ1-2; D is unresolved. This CDR3 comprises 15 residues. CDR1 MNHNS and CDR2 SASEGT come from the germline V gene. The V gene lost 7 bases and the J gene lost 5 bases, with 20 bases spanning the gap. This CDR3 reads CASTGLGGPGYGYTF. CDR3 DNA: TGTGCCAGCACGGGCCTAGGCGGTCCCGGGTATGGCTACACCTTC.